Each of the 24 T cell receptor beta chains below was sequenced from the same sample in a study of regulatory T cells in long-lasting Graves disease. Described time point: newly diagnosed GD, antithyroid drugs for less than 3 months. Preparation of the TCR library used RNA extracted from PBMCs. CDR3-region Arm-PCR and iRepertoire HTBI primers produced the TCR beta libraries. One entry per CDR3 protein, called by TCRdb with MiXCR from the multiplex PCR reads. The repertoire consists of 250,000 to 300,000 distinct CDR3 sequences, with under 20% occurring once and the leading ten covering 14%. This sample was also put to use in a study of T cells in Graves' hyperthyroidism and ophthalmopathy.

This specimen consisted of peripheral blood mononuclear cells (PBMCs), obtained at new diagnosis, from a patient treated with antithyroid drugs. The receptor set was obtained from a woman aged 30 to 39 with Graves disease.

This clonotype was counted at least ten times. J is TRBJ1-6 and V is TRBV6-1, with TRBD1 matching over 8 bases. Germline lookup yields CDR1 MNHNS and CDR2 SASEGT. This CDR3 spans 14 amino acids. V trimming: 6 bases; J trimming: 15 bases; junction bases outside the gene matches: 13. The CDR3 nucleotides read TGTGCCAGCAGCTCGACAGGGGACGGGCCTCGCCTCCACTTT. Protein: CASSSTGDGPRLHF.

This clonotype was observed many times. The gene calls are TRBV27 and TRBJ1-1; D call uncertain. V was cut by 3 bases and J by 0 bases, with 8 bases left in between. The CDR3 has 14 residues. Germline lookup yields CDR1 MNHEY and CDR2 SMNVEV (reference sequence). CDR3 in DNA: TGTGCCAGCAGTTTCGGCACCTTGAACACTGAAGCTTTCTTT. The encoded protein is CASSFGTLNTEAFF.

Only a few counts were recorded for this clonotype. One base away lies a much larger clone, so this may be a sequencing read error. The rearrangement uses TRBV12-3 or TRBV12-4 and TRBJ2-7; D is unclear. The CDR3 spans 15 residues. V lost 4 bases to trimming and J lost 3 bases, with 16 bases between them. The CDR3 DNA reads TGTGCCAGCAGTTATCGGAACTCCGTCTTCTACGAGCAGTACTTC. This gives the protein CASSYRNSVFYEQYF.

At least ten counts were recorded for this clonotype. This chain connects TRBV7-3 to TRBJ1-2; D uncertain. Germline lookup yields CDR1 SGHTA and CDR2 FQGTGA. V gave up 5 bases and J gave up 0 bases, with 10 bases separating them. The CDR3 has 14 amino acids. CDR3 loop: CASSMEYSNYGYTF. The CDR3 bases are TGTGCCAGCAGCATGGAGTATTCTAACTATGGCTACACCTTC.

Turning to this clonotype: A read error is possible here, since a much larger clone lies one base away. V and J are TRBV9 and TRBJ2-1, with 8 bases that match TRBD2. The germline V gene has CDR1 SGDLS and CDR2 YYNGEE. The trim removed 4 bases at V and 10 bases at J, leaving 10 bases unmatched. The CDR3 covers 14 residues. The CDR3 sequence: CASSFSGASYEQFF. The CDR3 nucleotides read TGTGCCAGCAGCTTTAGCGGGGCCTCCTACGAGCAGTTCTTC.

This clonotype was detected ten times or more. The chain has TRBV2 and TRBJ2-1, with 10 nucleotides matching TRBD1. Germline V gene data show CDR1 as SNHLY and CDR2 as FYNNEI. The CDR3 is 16 amino acids. Trimming at V came to 6 bases and at J to 7 bases, leaving 12 bases not matched to a gene. The CDR3 loop is CASRGSGTGEFNEQFF. CDR3 bases: TGTGCCAGCAGGGGATCCGGGACAGGGGAGTTTAATGAGCAGTTCTTC.

In its sample, this clonotype was seen many times. The V call is TRBV10-3, the J call TRBJ2-5, with D possibly TRBD1 on 6 matching bases. CDR3 length equals 13 residues. Germline V gene data show CDR1 as ENHRY and CDR2 as SYGVKD. V was pared by 4 bases and J by 5 bases, with 11 bases between. The CDR3 nucleotides are TGTGCCATCAGTGGTTCCGACAGGGAGACCCAGTACTTC. Protein product: CAISGSDRETQYF.

The chain has TRBV5-8 and TRBJ2-7; no reliable D call. Germline V lookup: CDR1 SGHTS, CDR2 YDEGEE. This CDR3 contains 13 residues. V was clipped by 4 bases and J by 7 bases, with 15 bases between them. The CDR3 reads CASSPRVSGEQYF. In nucleotides, the CDR3 is TGTGCCAGCAGCCCCCGTGTTTCGGGTGAGCAGTACTTC.

As regards this clonotype: This sequence is one base from a far larger clone and is likely a read error. The genes are TRBV6-1 and TRBJ1-5; no clear D. Trimming pared 8 bases from V and 2 bases from J, leaving 10 bases between. The CDR3 is made up of 13 amino acids. Germline CDR1 and CDR2: MNHNS and SASEGT. The CDR3 DNA reads TGTGCCAGCGATTACCAGGGCAATCAGCCCCAGCATTTT. It specifies CASDYQGNQPQHF.

Ten or more counts support this clonotype. The rearrangement links TRBV18 to TRBJ1-4, with 8 bases that match TRBD1. Germline V gene sequence: CDR1 KGHSH, CDR2 LQKENI. The V segment lost 0 bases and the J segment 5 bases; nucleotides outside the gene matches: 8. This CDR3 region has 17 residues. The CDR3 sequence: CASSPPSLRGRNEKLFF. CDR3 DNA: TGTGCCAGCTCACCACCGAGTCTCAGGGGGCGAAATGAAAAACTGTTTTTT.

This clonotype was observed many times. The chain combines TRBV11-2 with TRBJ2-5; D might be TRBD1 (5 bases). V gave up 6 bases and J gave up 10 bases, with 12 bases separating them. Germline CDR1 SGHAT, CDR2 FQNNGV. CDR3 length: 11 residues. The CDR3 coding sequence is TGTGCCAGCAGTCAACACAGGTTCCAGTACTTC. Its translation is CASSQHRFQYF.

On this clonotype itself: This sequence is one base from a far larger clone and is likely a read error. The chain combines TRBV3-1 with TRBJ2-3; D is undetermined. CDR1 and CDR2 from the germline V gene are LGHDT and YNNKEL (reference sequence). The CDR3 has 11 amino acids. The CDR3 DNA follows: TGTGCCAGCTCACCTTCAGATACGCGGTATTTT. Translating it yields CASSPSDTRYF.

This clonotype was seen just once. With a far larger clone one base away, a read error is the likely cause. The chain employs TRBV5-1 and TRBJ1-1, with D possibly TRBD1 on 5 matching bases. This CDR3 has 13 amino acids. Germline CDR1 and CDR2: SGHRS and YFSETQ. CDR3 coding DNA: TGTGCCAGCAACCAAGGAGGGGATGGGGAAGCTTTCTTT. Its translation: CASNQGGDGEAFF.

There are a few counts of this clonotype. The rearrangement links TRBV6-2 or TRBV6-3 to TRBJ1-5; D remains unclear. Trimming pared 6 bases from V and 11 bases from J, leaving 17 bases between. The CDR3 consists of 13 residues. Germline values: CDR1 MNHEY, CDR2 SVGEGT. Here the CDR3 DNA reads TGTGCCAGCAGCAAAGGCCGACCGCCAGCCCAGCATTTT. It yields the protein CASSKGRPPAQHF.

The chain is built from TRBV5-4 and TRBJ1-1; the match to TRBD1 covers 9 bases. V shed 4 bases and J 8 bases; nucleotides not matched to a gene: 6. In germline, CDR1 is SGHNT, CDR2 YYREEE (reference sequence). The CDR3 loop spans 13 amino acids. CDR3 region: CASSREGTGEAFF. The CDR3 region has the DNA TGTGCCAGCAGCCGTGAGGGGACAGGGGAAGCTTTCTTT. Complete variable domain (other parts from reference TRBV5-4 and TRBJ1-1): ETGVTQSPTHLIKTRGQQVTLRCSSQSGHNTVSWYQQALGQGPQFIFQYYREEENGRGNFPPRFSGLQFPNYSSELNVNALELDDSALYLCASSREGTGEAFFGQGTRLTVV.

This clonotype was counted ten times or more. V usage is TRBV18 and J usage is TRBJ1-1; D is possibly TRBD1 (5 bases). Germline-derived CDR1 and CDR2 are KGHSH and LQKENI. CDR3 length: 15 amino acids. Deletions cut 3 bases from V and 3 bases from J, with 14 bases between. CDR3 residues: CASSPRQGGYTEAFF. CDR3 DNA sequence: TGTGCCAGCTCACCTCGTCAGGGCGGCTACACTGAAGCTTTCTTT. The whole variable domain, filled in from reference TRBV18 and TRBJ1-1, reads NAGVMQNPRHLVRRRGQEARLRCSPMKGHSHVYWYRQLPEEGLKFMVYLQKENIIDESGMPKERFSAEFPKEGPSILRIQQVVRGDSAAYFCASSPRQGGYTEAFFGQGTRLTVV.

This clonotype was detected only once. V is TRBV2 and J is TRBJ1-5; D not resolved. Germline lookup yields CDR1 SNHLY and CDR2 FYNNEI. The CDR3 contains 15 residues. V lost 4 bases and J 0 bases, leaving 10 bases between the germline ends. The CDR3 DNA reads as TGTGCCAGCAGTGCTAACGGACTTAGCAATCAGCCCCAGCATTTT. Residues: CASSANGLSNQPQHF.

This clonotype has a handful of counts. A much larger clone lies one base from this, so it may be a read error. The rearrangement uses TRBV3-1 and TRBJ2-7; 7 nucleotides line up with TRBD1. This CDR3 comprises 12 residues. With V trimmed by 6 bases and J by 6 bases, 5 bases remained unmatched. Looked up from germline, CDR1 is LGHDT and CDR2 is YNNKEL (reference sequence). The CDR3: CASRKTGSEQYF. In DNA, the CDR3 is TGTGCCAGCAGAAAGACAGGGTCCGAGCAGTACTTC.

The rearrangement joins TRBV11-2 to TRBJ1-1; D gene unclear. Germline V CDR1 and CDR2: SGHAT, FQNNGV. V lost 0 bases and J lost 0, with 8 bases in between. CDR3 length equals 15 residues. The CDR3 DNA sequence: TGTGCCAGCAGCTTAGAGGAGGGCCTGAACACTGAAGCTTTCTTT. Translating gives CASSLEEGLNTEAFF.

There are a few counts of this clonotype. This sequence joins TRBV6-2 or TRBV6-3 and TRBJ1-1; D remains ambiguous. Germline V CDR1 and CDR2: MNHEY, SVGEGT. This CDR3 has 14 amino acids. V was trimmed by 7 bases and J by 0 bases, leaving 12 bases between them. In DNA form, the CDR3 reads TGTGCCAGCAACAAGGACCCCATGAACACTGAAGCTTTCTTT. Protein product: CASNKDPMNTEAFF.

This clonotype was seen only once. The V and J genes are TRBV7-9 and TRBJ2-7; perhaps TRBD2 as D (5 bases). This CDR3 region has 14 residues. V gave up 6 bases and J gave up 6 bases, with 18 bases separating them. Per the germline V gene, CDR1 is SEHNR and CDR2 is FQNEAQ (reference sequence). The CDR3 loop reads CASSPVREIPEQYF. CDR3 nucleotides: TGTGCCAGCAGTCCGGTAAGGGAGATTCCCGAGCAGTACTTC.

The table lists this clonotype with a few counts. V is TRBV2 and J is TRBJ1-1; D is undetermined. The CDR3 consists of 16 residues. Deletions cut 5 bases from V and 0 bases from J, with 16 bases between. CDR1 and CDR2 from the germline V gene are SNHLY and FYNNEI. The CDR3, as DNA: TGTGCCAGCAGTTACTCCGGGGAGAGGTTGAACACTGAAGCTTTCTTT. Protein product: CASSYSGERLNTEAFF. The entire variable domain, with the rest obtained from reference TRBV2 and TRBJ1-1, is as follows: EPEVTQTPSHQVTQMGQEVILRCVPISNHLYFYWYRQILGQKVEFLVSFYNNEISEKSEIFDDQFSVERPDGSNFTLKIRSTKLEDSAMYFCASSYSGERLNTEAFFGQGTRLTVV.

This chain joins TRBV19 and TRBJ1-6, with 7 positions matching TRBD1. Germline CDR1 and CDR2: LNHDA and SQIVND (reference sequence). CDR3 length: 15 residues. Unmatched junction bases numbered 7, after V lost 4 bases and J lost 7 bases. The CDR3 reads CASSTTGALNSPLHF. CDR3 sequence (DNA): TGTGCCAGTAGTACAACAGGGGCCTTAAATTCACCCCTCCACTTT.

This clonotype was found many times. The chain is built from TRBV7-9 and TRBJ2-5; TRBD1 or TRBD2 may be the D gene (5 bases each). The CDR3 is 18 amino acids. V lost 5 bases, J lost 2 bases, and 24 bases lay in between. The germline V gene encodes CDR1 SEHNR and CDR2 FQNEAQ (reference sequence). For the CDR3, the DNA is TGTGCCAGCAGCGGAAGACGCCGGGACGCGGGCTTTCAAGAGACCCAGTACTTC. This gives the protein CASSGRRRDAGFQETQYF.